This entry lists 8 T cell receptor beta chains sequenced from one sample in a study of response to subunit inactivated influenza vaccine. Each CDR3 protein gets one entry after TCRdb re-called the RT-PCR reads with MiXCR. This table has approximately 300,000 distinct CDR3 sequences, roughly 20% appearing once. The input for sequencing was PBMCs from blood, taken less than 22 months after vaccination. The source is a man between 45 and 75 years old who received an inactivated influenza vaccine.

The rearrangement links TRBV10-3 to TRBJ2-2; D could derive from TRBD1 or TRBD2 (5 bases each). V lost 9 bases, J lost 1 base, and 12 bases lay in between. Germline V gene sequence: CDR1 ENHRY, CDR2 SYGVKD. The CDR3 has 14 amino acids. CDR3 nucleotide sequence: TGTGCCATAACTCCGGGGCTGAACACCGGGGAGCTGTTTTTT. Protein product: CAITPGLNTGELFF.

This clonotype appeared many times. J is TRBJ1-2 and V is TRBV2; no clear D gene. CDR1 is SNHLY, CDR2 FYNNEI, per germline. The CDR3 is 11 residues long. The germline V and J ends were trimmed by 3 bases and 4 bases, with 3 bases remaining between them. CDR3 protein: CASSDSYGYTF. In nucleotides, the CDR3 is TGTGCCAGCAGTGACTCCTATGGCTACACCTTC.

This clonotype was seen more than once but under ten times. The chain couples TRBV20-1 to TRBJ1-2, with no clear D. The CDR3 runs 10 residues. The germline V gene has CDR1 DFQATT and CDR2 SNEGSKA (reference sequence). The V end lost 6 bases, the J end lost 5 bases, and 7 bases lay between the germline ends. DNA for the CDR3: TGCAGTGCCGAAGCGTATGGCTACACCTTC. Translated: CSAEAYGYTF.

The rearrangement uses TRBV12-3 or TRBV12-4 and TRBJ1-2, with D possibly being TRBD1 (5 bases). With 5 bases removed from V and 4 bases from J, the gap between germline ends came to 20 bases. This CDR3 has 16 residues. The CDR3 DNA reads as TGTGCCAGCAGTCTCAGTGGGGGGAGGGGAGTCTATGGCTACACCTTC. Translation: CASSLSGGRGVYGYTF.

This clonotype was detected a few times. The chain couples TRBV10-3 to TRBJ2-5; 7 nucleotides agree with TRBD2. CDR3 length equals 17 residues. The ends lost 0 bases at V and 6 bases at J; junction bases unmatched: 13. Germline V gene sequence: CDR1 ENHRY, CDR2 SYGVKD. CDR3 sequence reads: CAISESGSWTSDKTQYF. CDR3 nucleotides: TGTGCCATCAGTGAGTCGGGGAGCTGGACTAGTGATAAGACCCAGTACTTC.

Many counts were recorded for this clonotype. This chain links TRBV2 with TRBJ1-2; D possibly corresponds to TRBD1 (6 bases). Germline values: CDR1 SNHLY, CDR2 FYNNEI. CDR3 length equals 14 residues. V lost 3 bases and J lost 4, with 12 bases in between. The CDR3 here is CASSEWGPLYGYTF. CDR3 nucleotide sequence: TGTGCCAGCAGTGAGTGGGGGCCACTCTATGGCTACACCTTC.

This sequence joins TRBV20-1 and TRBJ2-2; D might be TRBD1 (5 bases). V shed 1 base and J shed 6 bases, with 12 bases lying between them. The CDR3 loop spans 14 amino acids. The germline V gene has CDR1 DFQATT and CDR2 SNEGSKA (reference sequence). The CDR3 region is CSARARQGSGELFF. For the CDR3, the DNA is TGCAGTGCTAGAGCGAGGCAGGGATCCGGGGAGCTGTTTTTT.

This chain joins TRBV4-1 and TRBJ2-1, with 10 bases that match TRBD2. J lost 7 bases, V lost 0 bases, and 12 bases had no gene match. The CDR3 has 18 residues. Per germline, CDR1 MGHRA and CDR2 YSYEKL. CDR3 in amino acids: CASSQDSILAGVGNEQFF. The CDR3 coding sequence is TGCGCCAGCAGCCAAGATAGTATTCTAGCGGGAGTGGGGAATGAGCAGTTCTTC.